The 21 T cell receptor beta chains given below trace back to one sample, sequenced in a study of cytomegalovirus exposure and HLA in healthy donors. The primer mix had 60 Vbeta and 13 Jbeta primers. The protocol was immunoSEQ multiplex PCR, while the TCRdb copy is restricted to in-frame clones and leaves out a portion. The table lists approximately 180,000 clones, 70% to 75% of them singletons. Sample: PBMCs. These receptors came from a male donor in good health and CMV-seronegative.

This clone has more than one count but fewer than ten. V is TRBV7-2 and J is TRBJ2-3; D may be TRBD1 (6 bases). The V and J ends lost 1 base and 4 bases respectively, with 9 bases between them. The CDR3 covers 14 residues. CDR1 and CDR2 (germline): SGHTA, FQGNSA. This chain's CDR3 is CASSLGGGADTQYF. CDR3 bases: TGTGCCAGCAGCTTAGGTGGGGGCGCAGATACGCAGTATTTT.

The V and J genes are TRBV9 and TRBJ2-1, with a tentative D call TRBD2 (6 bases). Deletions cut 2 bases from V and 9 bases from J, with 15 bases between. The germline V gene encodes CDR1 SGDLS and CDR2 YYNGEE. The CDR3 loop spans 14 amino acids. Here the CDR3 DNA reads TGTGCCAGCAGCGTGGTTTTCGGGGGATCTGAGCAGTTCTTC. It specifies CASSVVFGGSEQFF.

The chain employs TRBV6-6 and TRBJ2-3, with TRBD2 matching over 10 bases. This CDR3 spans 13 amino acids. The V gene's germline CDR1 is MNHNY and CDR2 SVGAGI (reference sequence). The CDR3 DNA reads as TGTGTTACAAAGCGGGGGGGCGTAGATACGCAGTATTTT. Encoded protein: CVTKRGGVDTQYF.

This clone has more than one count but fewer than ten. This chain joins TRBV6-1 and TRBJ2-5, with TRBD1 as a possible D gene (6 bases). V was cut by 4 bases and J by 7 bases, with 7 bases left in between. CDR1 is MNHNS and CDR2 is SASEGT in the germline V gene. The CDR3 contains 11 residues. CDR3 sequence (DNA): TGTGCCAGCAGTGGAGGGGGGACCCAGTACTTC. Amino acid sequence: CASSGGGTQYF.

Comments on this clone: This same CDR3 is encoded by further DNA sequences in the sample. The chain employs TRBV28 and TRBJ1-5, with 9 bases matching TRBD1. J lost 5 bases, V lost 6 bases, and 11 bases had no gene match. Germline V gene sequence: CDR1 MDHEN, CDR2 SYDVKM. The CDR3 contains 16 residues. The CDR3 nucleotides read TGTGCCAGCAGCTTAATCGGACAGGGGAATGATCAGCCCCAGCATTTT. The encoded protein is CASSLIGQGNDQPQHF.

V and J are TRBV28 and TRBJ2-6; possible D gene TRBD1, 6 bases. The CDR3 runs to 15 residues. Trimming removed 7 bases at V and 2 bases at J, with 12 bases between. Germline-derived CDR1 and CDR2 are MDHEN and SYDVKM. CDR3 coding DNA: TGTGCCAGCAACCACAGGGTAGCTGGGGCCAACGTCCTGACTTTC. Amino acids: CASNHRVAGANVLTF.

The CDR3 DNA reads TGTGCCAGCAGCGACGGACAGAATAATTCACCCCTCCACTTT. It encodes CASSDGQNNSPLHF. This chain links TRBV9 with TRBJ1-6; TRBD1 might be the D (6 bases). V was trimmed by 3 bases and J by 5 bases, leaving 9 bases between them. This CDR3 contains 14 residues. Germline V gives CDR1 SGDLS, CDR2 YYNGEE.

The chain recombines TRBV30 with TRBJ1-1; 9 bases fit TRBD1. Germline CDR1 is GTSNPN and CDR2 is SVGIG (reference sequence). This CDR3 has 15 residues. V was clipped by 0 bases and J by 0 bases; unmatched bases: 2. DNA of the CDR3: TGTGCCTGGAGTGTACGGGACAGGGTGAACACTGAAGCTTTCTTT. It translates to CAWSVRDRVNTEAFF. Drawing the rest from reference TRBV30 and TRBJ1-1, the complete variable domain is SQTIHQWPATLVQPVGSPLSLECTVEGTSNPNLYWYRQAAGRGLQLLFYSVGIGQISSEVPQNLSASRPQDRQFILSSKKLLLSDSGFYLCAWSVRDRVNTEAFFGQGTRLTVV.

The CDR3 DNA reads as TGTGCCAGCAGTCGGCGAGCCGCGGGAGGGTACGAGCAGTACTTC. This gives the protein CASSRRAAGGYEQYF. J is TRBJ2-7 and V is TRBV28; 9 bases match TRBD2. Trimming cost V 5 bases and J 4 bases; bases outside gene matches: 9. CDR1 MDHEN and CDR2 SYDVKM come from the germline V gene. This CDR3 comprises 15 residues.

V is TRBV25-1 and J is TRBJ2-5; the D is unclear. CDR3 length: 15 amino acids. Trimming left V 7 bases short and J 3 bases short, with 18 bases between. Germline V CDR1 and CDR2: MGHDK, SYGVNS. The DNA for the CDR3 is TGTGCCAGCACACCTCCGACTCTCTGGGAAGAGACCCAGTACTTC. Its protein is CASTPPTLWEETQYF.

This clone was seen just once. The CDR3 nucleotides are TGTGCCAGCAGTGAAGCGAGTTGGGACAGCAGCTTCTCTGGAAACACCATATATTTT. This translates into CASSEASWDSSFSGNTIYF. The chain combines TRBV6-1 with TRBJ1-3; 7 positions match TRBD1. The ends lost 0 bases at V and 0 bases at J; junction bases unmatched: 11. The germline V gene encodes CDR1 MNHNS and CDR2 SASEGT. CDR3 length: 19 residues.

The chain carries TRBV15 and TRBJ1-5; no clear D. Germline V gene data show CDR1 as LNHNV and CDR2 as YYDKDF (reference sequence). Trimming left V 0 bases short and J 0 bases short, with 6 bases between. The CDR3 has 15 amino acids. The CDR3 spells CATSREGVSNQPQHF. CDR3 coding DNA: TGTGCCACCAGCAGAGAGGGCGTTAGCAATCAGCCCCAGCATTTT.

The chain has TRBV9 and TRBJ2-5, with D perhaps TRBD1 (5 bases). Germline V gives CDR1 SGDLS, CDR2 YYNGEE. The CDR3 has 14 residues. The V end lost 0 bases, the J end lost 0 bases, and 6 bases lay between the germline ends. For the CDR3, the DNA is TGTGCCAGCAGCGTAGAGGGGTACCAAGAGACCCAGTACTTC. Translating gives CASSVEGYQETQYF.

V gene TRBV6-1 combines with J gene TRBJ1-1; D remains ambiguous. Trimming cost V 3 bases and J 1 base, with 12 bases left between them. Germline V CDR1 and CDR2: MNHNS, SASEGT. This CDR3 contains 15 residues. CDR3 bases: TGTGCCAGCAGTGAGGGAGAGGGTTGGAACACTGAAGCTTTCTTT. Translation: CASSEGEGWNTEAFF.

The V call is TRBV6-5, the J call TRBJ1-5, with D possibly TRBD1 on 6 matching bases. Trimming removed 4 bases from V and 4 bases from J, with 8 bases in between. CDR1 MNHEY and CDR2 SVGAGI come from the germline V gene. The CDR3 has 13 residues. The CDR3 DNA reads as TGTGCCAGCAGTTCAGGGGAGAATCAGCCCCAGCATTTT. Translation gives CASSSGENQPQHF.

The rearrangement links TRBV25-1 to TRBJ1-2; D may be TRBD1 (5 bases). Between the trimmed V and J ends, which lost 2 bases and 8 bases, there was a span of 18 bases. The V gene's germline CDR1 is MGHDK and CDR2 SYGVNS. The CDR3 extends over 15 amino acids. The CDR3 reads CASSESPQGPRGYTF. The CDR3 nucleotides are TGTGCCAGCAGTGAAAGTCCGCAGGGTCCGCGGGGCTACACCTTC.

The J gene is TRBJ1-5, the V gene TRBV28; TRBD1 agrees at 7 bases. V gave up 10 bases and J gave up 4 bases; unmatched junction bases: 10. CDR1 MDHEN and CDR2 SYDVKM come from the germline V gene. The CDR3 is 14 amino acids. This CDR3 is CATEWGTANQPQHF. In DNA form, the CDR3 reads TGTGCCACCGAGTGGGGGACAGCAAATCAGCCCCAGCATTTT.

The chain combines TRBV28 with TRBJ2-5, with D uncertain. This CDR3 comprises 12 residues. The germline gives CDR1 MDHEN, CDR2 SYDVKM. Trimming pared 7 bases from V and 4 bases from J, leaving 10 bases between. CDR3 nucleotides: TGTGCCAGCACCCCCTCCCCAGAGACCCAGTACTTC. Its protein is CASTPSPETQYF.

This rearrangement joins TRBV7-2 to TRBJ1-5, with 7 bases aligning to TRBD1. The germline gives CDR1 SGHTA, CDR2 FQGNSA. CDR3 length equals 16 residues. With 3 bases clipped from V and 1 base from J, the junction kept 6 bases outside the gene matches. The CDR3 DNA sequence: TGTGCCAGCAGCTTCACAGGGGCGGGGAGCAATCAGCCCCAGCATTTT. This sequence encodes CASSFTGAGSNQPQHF.

The chain joins TRBV19 to TRBJ1-1, with 8 bases aligning to TRBD1. Looked up from germline, CDR1 is LNHDA and CDR2 is SQIVND (reference sequence). V trimming: 6 bases; J trimming: 10 bases; junction bases outside the gene matches: 13. The CDR3 length is 14 residues. Here the CDR3 reads CASRRDRGETPAFF. CDR3 DNA sequence: TGTGCCAGTAGAAGAGACAGGGGCGAAACACCAGCTTTCTTT.

The V and J genes are TRBV4-2 and TRBJ2-6; D ambiguous. The germline gives CDR1 LGHNA, CDR2 YNFKEQ. Trimming removed 7 bases at V and 0 bases at J, with 13 bases between. The CDR3 is 16 residues long. The CDR3 DNA reads as TGTGCCAGCAAGGAGAGTCAGAGCTCTGGGGCCAACGTCCTGACTTTC. Amino acids: CASKESQSSGANVLTF.